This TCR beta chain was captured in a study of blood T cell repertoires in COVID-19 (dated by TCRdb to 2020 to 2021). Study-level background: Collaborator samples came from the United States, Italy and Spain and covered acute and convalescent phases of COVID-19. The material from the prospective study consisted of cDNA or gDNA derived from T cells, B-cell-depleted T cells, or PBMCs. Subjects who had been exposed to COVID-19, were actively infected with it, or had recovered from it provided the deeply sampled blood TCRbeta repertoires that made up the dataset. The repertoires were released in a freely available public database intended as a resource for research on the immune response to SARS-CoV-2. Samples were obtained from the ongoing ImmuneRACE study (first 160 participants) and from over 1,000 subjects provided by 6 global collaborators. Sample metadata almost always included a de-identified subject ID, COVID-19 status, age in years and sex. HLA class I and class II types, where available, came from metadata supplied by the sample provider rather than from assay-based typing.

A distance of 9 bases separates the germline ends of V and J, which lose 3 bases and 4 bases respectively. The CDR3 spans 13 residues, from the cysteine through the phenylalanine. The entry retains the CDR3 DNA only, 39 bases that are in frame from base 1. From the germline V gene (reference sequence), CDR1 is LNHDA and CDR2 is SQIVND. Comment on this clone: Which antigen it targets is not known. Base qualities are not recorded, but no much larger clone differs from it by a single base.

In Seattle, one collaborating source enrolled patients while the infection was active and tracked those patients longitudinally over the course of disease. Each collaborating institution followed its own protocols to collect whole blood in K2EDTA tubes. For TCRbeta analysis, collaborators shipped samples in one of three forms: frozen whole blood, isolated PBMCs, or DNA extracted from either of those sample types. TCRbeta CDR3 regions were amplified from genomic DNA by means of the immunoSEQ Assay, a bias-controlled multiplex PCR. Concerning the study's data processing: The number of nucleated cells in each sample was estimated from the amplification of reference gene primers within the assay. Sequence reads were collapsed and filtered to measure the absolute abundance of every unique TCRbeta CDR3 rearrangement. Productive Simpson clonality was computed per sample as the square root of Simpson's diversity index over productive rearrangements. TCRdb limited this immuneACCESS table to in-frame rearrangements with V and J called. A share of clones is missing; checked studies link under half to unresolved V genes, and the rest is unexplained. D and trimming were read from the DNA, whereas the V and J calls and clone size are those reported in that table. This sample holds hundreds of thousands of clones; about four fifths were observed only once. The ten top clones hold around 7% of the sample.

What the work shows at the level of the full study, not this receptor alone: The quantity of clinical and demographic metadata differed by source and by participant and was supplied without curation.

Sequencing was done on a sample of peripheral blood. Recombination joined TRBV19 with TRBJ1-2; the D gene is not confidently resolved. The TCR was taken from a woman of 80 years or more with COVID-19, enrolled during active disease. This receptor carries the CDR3 CASSILRAYGYTF. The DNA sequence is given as TGTGCCAGTAGTATTCTGAGGGCCTATGGCTACACCTTC.